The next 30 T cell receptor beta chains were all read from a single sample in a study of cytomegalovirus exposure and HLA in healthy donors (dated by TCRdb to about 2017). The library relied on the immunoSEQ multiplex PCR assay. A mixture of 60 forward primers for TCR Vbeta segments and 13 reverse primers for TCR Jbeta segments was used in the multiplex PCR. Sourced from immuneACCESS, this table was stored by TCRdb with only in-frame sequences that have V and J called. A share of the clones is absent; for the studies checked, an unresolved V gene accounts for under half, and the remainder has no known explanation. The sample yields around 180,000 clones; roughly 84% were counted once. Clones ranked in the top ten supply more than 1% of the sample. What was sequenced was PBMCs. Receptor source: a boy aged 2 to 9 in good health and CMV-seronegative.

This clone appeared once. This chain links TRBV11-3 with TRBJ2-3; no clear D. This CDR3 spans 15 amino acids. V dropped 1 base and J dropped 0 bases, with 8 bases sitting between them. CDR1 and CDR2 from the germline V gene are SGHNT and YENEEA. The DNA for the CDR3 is TGTGCCAGCAGCTTAGGGGCAACTAGCACAGATACGCAGTATTTT. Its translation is CASSLGATSTDTQYF.

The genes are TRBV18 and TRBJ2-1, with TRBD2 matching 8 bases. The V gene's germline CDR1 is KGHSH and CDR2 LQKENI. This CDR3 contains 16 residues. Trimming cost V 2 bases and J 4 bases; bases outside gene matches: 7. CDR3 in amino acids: CASSPSEGGRYNEQFF. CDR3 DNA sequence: TGTGCCAGCTCACCATCCGAGGGCGGGAGGTACAATGAGCAGTTCTTC.

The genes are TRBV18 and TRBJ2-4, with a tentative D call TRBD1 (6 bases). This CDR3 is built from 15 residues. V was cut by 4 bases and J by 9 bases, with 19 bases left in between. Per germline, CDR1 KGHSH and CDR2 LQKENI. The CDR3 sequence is CASSLEQGMTAIQYF. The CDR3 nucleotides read TGTGCCAGCTCACTAGAGCAGGGGATGACAGCCATTCAGTACTTC.

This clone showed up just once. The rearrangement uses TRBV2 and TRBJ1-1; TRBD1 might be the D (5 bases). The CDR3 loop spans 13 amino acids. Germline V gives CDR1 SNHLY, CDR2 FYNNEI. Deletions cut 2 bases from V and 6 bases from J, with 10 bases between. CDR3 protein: CASSERRGPEAFF. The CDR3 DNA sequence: TGTGCCAGCAGTGAAAGGAGGGGCCCTGAAGCTTTCTTT.

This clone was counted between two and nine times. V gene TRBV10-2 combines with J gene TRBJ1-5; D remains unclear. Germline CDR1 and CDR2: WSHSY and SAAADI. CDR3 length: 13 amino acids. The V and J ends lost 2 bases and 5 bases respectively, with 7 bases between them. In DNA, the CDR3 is TGCGCCAGCAGTGAGGGACTCTATCAGCCCCAGCATTTT. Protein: CASSEGLYQPQHF.

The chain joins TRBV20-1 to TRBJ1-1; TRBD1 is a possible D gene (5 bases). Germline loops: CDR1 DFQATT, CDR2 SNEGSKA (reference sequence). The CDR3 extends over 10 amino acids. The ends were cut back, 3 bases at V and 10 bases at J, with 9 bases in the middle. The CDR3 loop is CSASLGRAFF. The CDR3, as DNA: TGCAGTGCTAGTCTGGGGCGAGCTTTCTTT.

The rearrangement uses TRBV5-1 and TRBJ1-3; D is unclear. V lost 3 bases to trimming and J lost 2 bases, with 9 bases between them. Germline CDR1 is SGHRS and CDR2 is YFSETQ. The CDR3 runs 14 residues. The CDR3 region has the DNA TGCGCCAGCAGCTCGGGATTAACTGGAAACACCATATATTTT. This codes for CASSSGLTGNTIYF.

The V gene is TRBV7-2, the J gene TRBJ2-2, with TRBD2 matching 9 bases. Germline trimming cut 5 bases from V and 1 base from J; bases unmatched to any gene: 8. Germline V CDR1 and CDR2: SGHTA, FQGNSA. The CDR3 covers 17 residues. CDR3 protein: CASSPGGSGGNTGELFF. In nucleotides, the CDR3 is TGTGCCAGCAGCCCCGGGGGTAGCGGGGGGAACACCGGGGAGCTGTTTTTT.

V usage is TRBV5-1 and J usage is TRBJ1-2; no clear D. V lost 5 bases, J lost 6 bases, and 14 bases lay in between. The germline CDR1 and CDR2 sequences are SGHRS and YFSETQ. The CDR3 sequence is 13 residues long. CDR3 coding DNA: TGCGCCAGCAGTCCCCAGGTAGGAAATGGCTACACCTTC. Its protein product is CASSPQVGNGYTF.

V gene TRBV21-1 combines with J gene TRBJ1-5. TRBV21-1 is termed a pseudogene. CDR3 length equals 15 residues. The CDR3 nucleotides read TGTGCCAGCAGCAAACAACGGGGGGCCCATCAGCCCCAGCATTTT. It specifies CASSKQRGAHQPQHF.

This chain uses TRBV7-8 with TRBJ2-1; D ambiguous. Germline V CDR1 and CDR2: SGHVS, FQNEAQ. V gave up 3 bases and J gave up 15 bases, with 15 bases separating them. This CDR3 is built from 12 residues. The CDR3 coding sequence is TGTGCCAGCAGCTTTCTCTACGGTGGTTGGTTCTTC. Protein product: CASSFLYGGWFF.

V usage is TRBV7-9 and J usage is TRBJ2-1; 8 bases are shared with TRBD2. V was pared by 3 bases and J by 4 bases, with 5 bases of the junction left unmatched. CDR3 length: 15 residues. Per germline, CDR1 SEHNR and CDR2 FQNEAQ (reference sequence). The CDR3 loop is CASSFTGGAYNEQFF. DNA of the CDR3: TGTGCCAGCAGCTTTACCGGGGGGGCTTACAATGAGCAGTTCTTC.

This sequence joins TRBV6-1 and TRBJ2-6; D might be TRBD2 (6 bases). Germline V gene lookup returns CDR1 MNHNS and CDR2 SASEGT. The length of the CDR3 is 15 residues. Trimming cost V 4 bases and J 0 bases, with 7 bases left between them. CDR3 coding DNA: TGTGCCAGCAGTGGGGGGGACTCTGGGGCCAACGTCCTGACTTTC. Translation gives CASSGGDSGANVLTF.

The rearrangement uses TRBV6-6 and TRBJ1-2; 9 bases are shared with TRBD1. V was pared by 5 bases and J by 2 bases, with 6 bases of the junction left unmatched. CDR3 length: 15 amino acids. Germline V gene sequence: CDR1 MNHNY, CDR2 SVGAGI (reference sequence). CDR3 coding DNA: TGTGCCAGCAGTGATGGGACAGGGTGGAACTATGGCTACACCTTC. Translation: CASSDGTGWNYGYTF.

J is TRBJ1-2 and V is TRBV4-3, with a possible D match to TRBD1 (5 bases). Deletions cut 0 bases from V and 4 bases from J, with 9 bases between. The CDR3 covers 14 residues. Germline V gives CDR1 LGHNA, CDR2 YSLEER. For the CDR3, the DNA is TGCGCCAGCAGCCAAGAGGGGGGATCCTATGGCTACACCTTC. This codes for CASSQEGGSYGYTF.

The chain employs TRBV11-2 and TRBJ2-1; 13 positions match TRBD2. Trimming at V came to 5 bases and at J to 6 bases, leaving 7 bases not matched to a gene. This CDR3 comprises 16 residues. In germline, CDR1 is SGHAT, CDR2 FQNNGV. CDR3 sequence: CASSLTSGGASNEQFF. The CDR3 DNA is TGTGCCAGCAGCCTAACTAGCGGGGGGGCCTCCAATGAGCAGTTCTTC.

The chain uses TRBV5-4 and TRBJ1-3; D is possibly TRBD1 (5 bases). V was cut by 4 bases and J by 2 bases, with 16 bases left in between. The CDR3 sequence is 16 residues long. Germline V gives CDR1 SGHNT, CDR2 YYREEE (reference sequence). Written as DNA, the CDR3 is TGTGCCAGCAGCACTACAGGAACCCTGGCTGGAAACACCATATATTTT. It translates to CASSTTGTLAGNTIYF.

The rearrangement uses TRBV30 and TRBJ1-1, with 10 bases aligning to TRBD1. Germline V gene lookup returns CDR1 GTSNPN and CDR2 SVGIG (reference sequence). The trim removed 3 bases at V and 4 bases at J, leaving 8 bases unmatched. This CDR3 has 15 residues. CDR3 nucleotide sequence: TGTGCCTGGAGGCCTCCGGGGACAGGGGTCACTGAAGCTTTCTTT. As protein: CAWRPPGTGVTEAFF.

The CDR3 spells CANSAWPQHF. The CDR3, as DNA: TGTGCCAACTCTGCCTGGCCCCAGCATTTT. The chain carries TRBV5-6 and TRBJ1-5; D is unresolved. The germline CDR1 and CDR2 sequences are SGHDT and YYEEEE. This CDR3 is built from 10 residues. The V end lost 9 bases, the J end lost 9 bases, and 10 bases lay between the germline ends.

DNA for the CDR3: TGTGCCAGCAGCAAAGTCGGGCCCTACCTTAGGGAGCAGTACGTC. Translated, it gives CASSKVGPYLREQYV. The chain employs TRBV21-1 and TRBJ2-7; the table's D call, TRBD2, has no DNA check behind it. TRBV21-1 is assigned pseudogene status. The CDR3 has 15 amino acids.

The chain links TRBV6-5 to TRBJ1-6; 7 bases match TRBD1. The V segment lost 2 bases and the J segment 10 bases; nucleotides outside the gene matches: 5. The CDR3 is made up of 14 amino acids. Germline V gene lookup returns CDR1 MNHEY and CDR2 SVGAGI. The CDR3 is CASSYNRGHSPLHF. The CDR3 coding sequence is TGTGCCAGCAGTTACAACAGGGGTCACTCACCCCTCCACTTT.

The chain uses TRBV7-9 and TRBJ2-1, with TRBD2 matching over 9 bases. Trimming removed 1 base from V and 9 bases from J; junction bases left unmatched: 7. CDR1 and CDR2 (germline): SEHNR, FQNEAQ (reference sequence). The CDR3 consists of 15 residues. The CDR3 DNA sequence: TGTGCCAGCAGCTTAGTTGGCGGGGGGGCGATTGAGCAGTTCTTC. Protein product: CASSLVGGGAIEQFF.

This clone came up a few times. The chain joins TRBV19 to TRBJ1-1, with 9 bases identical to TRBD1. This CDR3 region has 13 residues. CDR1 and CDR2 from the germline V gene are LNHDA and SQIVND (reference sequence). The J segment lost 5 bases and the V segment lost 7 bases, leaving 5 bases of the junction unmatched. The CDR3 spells CASKDRGGTEAFF. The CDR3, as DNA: TGTGCCAGTAAGGACAGGGGAGGGACTGAAGCTTTCTTT.

The DNA for the CDR3 is TGTGCCAGCAACATAGCGGGAACGCAGTTCTTC. Its translation: CASNIAGTQFF. This rearrangement joins TRBV28 to TRBJ2-1; 8 nucleotides match TRBD2. With V trimmed by 7 bases and J by 12 bases, 5 bases remained unmatched. Germline-derived CDR1 and CDR2 are MDHEN and SYDVKM. CDR3 length: 11 amino acids. Supplemented by reference TRBV28 and TRBJ2-1, the full variable domain reads DVKVTQSSRYLVKRTGEKVFLECVQDMDHENMFWYRQDPGLGLRLIYFSYDVKMKEKGDIPEGYSVSREKKERFSLILESASTNQTSMYLCASNIAGTQFFGPGTRLTVL.

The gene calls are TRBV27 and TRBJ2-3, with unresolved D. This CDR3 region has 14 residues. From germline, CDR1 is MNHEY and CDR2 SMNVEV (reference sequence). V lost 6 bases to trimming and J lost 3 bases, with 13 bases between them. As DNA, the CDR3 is TGTGCCAGCAGCTCAGGAACGCTGACAGATACGCAGTATTTT. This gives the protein CASSSGTLTDTQYF.

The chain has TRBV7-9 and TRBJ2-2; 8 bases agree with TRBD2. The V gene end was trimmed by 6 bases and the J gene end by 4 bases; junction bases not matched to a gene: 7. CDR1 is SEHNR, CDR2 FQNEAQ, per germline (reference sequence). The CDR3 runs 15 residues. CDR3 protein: CASRRAGVSTGELFF. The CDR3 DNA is TGTGCCAGCAGGAGAGCGGGAGTAAGCACCGGGGAGCTGTTTTTT.

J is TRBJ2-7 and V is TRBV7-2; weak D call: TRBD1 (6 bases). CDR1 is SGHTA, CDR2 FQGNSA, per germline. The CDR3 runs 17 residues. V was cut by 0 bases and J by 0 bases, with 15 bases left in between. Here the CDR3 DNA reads TGTGCCAGCAGCTTAGCCCTGGACAGAAAAGACTCCTACGAGCAGTACTTC. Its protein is CASSLALDRKDSYEQYF.

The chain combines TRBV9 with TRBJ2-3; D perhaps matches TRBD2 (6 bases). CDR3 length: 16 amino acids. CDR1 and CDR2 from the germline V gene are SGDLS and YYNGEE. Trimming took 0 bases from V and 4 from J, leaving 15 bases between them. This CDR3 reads CASSVGIRGGADTQYF. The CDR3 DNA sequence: TGTGCCAGCAGCGTAGGAATCCGGGGAGGTGCAGATACGCAGTATTTT.

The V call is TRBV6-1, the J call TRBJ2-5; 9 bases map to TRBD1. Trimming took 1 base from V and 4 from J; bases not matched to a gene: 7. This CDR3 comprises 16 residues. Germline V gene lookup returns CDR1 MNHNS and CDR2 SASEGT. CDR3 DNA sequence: TGTGCCAGCAGTGAAGTAGAAGGACAGGGGCGAGAGACCCAGTACTTC. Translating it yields CASSEVEGQGRETQYF.

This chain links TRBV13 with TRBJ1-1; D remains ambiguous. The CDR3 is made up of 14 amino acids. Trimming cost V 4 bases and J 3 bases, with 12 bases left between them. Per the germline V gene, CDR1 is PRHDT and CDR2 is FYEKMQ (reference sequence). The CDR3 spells CASSSRHPDTEAFF. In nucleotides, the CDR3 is TGTGCCAGCAGCTCCCGACACCCCGACACTGAAGCTTTCTTT.